These 29 T cell receptor beta chains were all obtained from the same sample, sequenced in a study of tumor and adjacent non-tumor tissue in lung cancer. Three rounds of nested PCR, following a modified ARM-PCR protocol, produced the TCRbeta library. TCRdb passed the multiplex PCR reads through MiXCR, listing each CDR3 protein once. The table shows under 150,000 distinct CDR3 sequences, with around 67% occurring only once. This sample's RNA came from whole unsorted tissue. Sequencing was performed on lung tumor tissue. These receptors were obtained from a man in his sixties with small cell lung cancer.

A remark on this clonotype: The junction departs from germline at one end; a sequencing error may be responsible. V usage is TRBV7-3 and J usage is TRBJ2-3; D remains unclear. Germline CDR1 is SGHTA and CDR2 is FQGTGA. The CDR3 extends over 14 amino acids. The CDR3 sequence is CASSLNSGTDTRYF. The CDR3, as DNA: TGTGCCAGCAGCTTAAATTCGGGCACAGATACGCGGTATTTT. Full variable domain (outside the CDR3, taken from reference TRBV7-3 and TRBJ2-3): GAGVSQTPSNKVTEKGKYVELRCDPISGHTALYWYRQSLGQGPEFLIYFQGTGAADDSGLPNDRFFAVRPEGSVSTLKIQRTERGDSAVYLCASSLNSGTDTRYFGPGTRLTVL.

Note on this clonotype: At one boundary the junction diverges from the germline segment, which might be a read error. V gene TRBV11-3 combines with J gene TRBJ1-2; 7 bases fit TRBD1. Germline CDR1 reads SGHNT; CDR2 reads YENEEA. The CDR3 contains 15 residues. CDR3 region: CASIFSDRPNYGYIF. CDR3 DNA sequence: TGTGCCAGCATCTTCTCGGACAGGCCTAACTATGGCTACATCTTC.

This clonotype has ten or more counts. The V gene is TRBV4-2, the J gene TRBJ2-5, with TRBD2 identical over 8 bases. The V gene end was trimmed by 1 base and the J gene end by 4 bases; junction bases not matched to a gene: 5. The V gene's germline CDR1 is LGHNA and CDR2 YNFKEQ. The CDR3 contains 15 residues. The CDR3 sequence: CASSQATLAGETQYF. Here the CDR3 DNA reads TGTGCCAGCAGCCAAGCAACCCTAGCGGGAGAGACCCAGTACTTC.

J is TRBJ2-7 and V is TRBV6-1; 8 bases are shared with TRBD1. V gave up 2 bases and J gave up 5 bases; unmatched junction bases: 11. The CDR3 consists of 16 residues. Germline CDR1 and CDR2: MNHNS and SASEGT. Written as DNA, the CDR3 is TGTGCCAGCAGTGAAACCAGACAGGGGAGCTTCCACGAGCAGTACTTC. Residues: CASSETRQGSFHEQYF.

The V gene is TRBV20-1, the J gene TRBJ2-5; the D is unclear. Germline loops: CDR1 DFQATT, CDR2 SNEGSKA (reference sequence). V lost 5 bases, J lost 6 bases, and 19 bases lay in between. This CDR3 has 14 amino acids. CDR3 sequence (DNA): TGCAGTGCTCCAATCGGTCGTCTCCCAAAGACCCAGTACTTC. This encodes CSAPIGRLPKTQYF.

In regard to this clonotype: Likely a read error: the CDR3 ends without its conserved phenylalanine or tryptophan. The rearrangement links TRBV29-1 to TRBJ1-5; no firm D call. The ends were cut back, 4 bases at V and 4 bases at J, with 11 bases in the middle. The CDR3 covers 13 residues. Per germline, CDR1 SQVTM and CDR2 ANQGSEA. The CDR3 sequence is CSVGDWVNQPQHL. CDR3 nucleotides: TGCAGCGTTGGCGATTGGGTAAATCAGCCCCAGCATCTT.

Of note for this clonotype: A much larger clone lies one base from this, so it may be a read error. The V and J genes are TRBV6-5 and TRBJ2-3; D gene uncertain. This CDR3 comprises 15 residues. The germline CDR1 and CDR2 sequences are MNHEY and SVGAGI. The CDR3 is CANSYSGSYMNTQYF. DNA for the CDR3: TGTGCCAACAGTTACTCAGGCAGTTACATGAATACGCAGTATTTT.

Concerning this clonotype: This could be a read error, since a much larger clone is one nucleotide away. J is TRBJ2-7 and V is TRBV6-5; 9 positions agree with TRBD2. The germline gives CDR1 MNHEY, CDR2 SVGAGI. The CDR3 sequence is 14 residues long. V shed 5 bases and J 6 bases; nucleotides not matched to a gene: 8. CDR3 amino acids: CASSRLAVGLEQYF. The CDR3 region has the DNA TGTGCCAGCAGTAGACTAGCGGTAGGACTCGAGCAGTACTTC.

In regard to this clonotype: Sequence at one end of the junction differs from germline and may be a read error. The chain links TRBV11-2 to TRBJ2-1, with TRBD2 matching 12 bases. The CDR3 is 15 amino acids. The germline V gene encodes CDR1 SGHAT and CDR2 FQNNGV. CDR3 sequence: CAGSFLAGGPAEQFF. CDR3 nucleotide sequence: TGTGCCGGCAGCTTCCTAGCGGGAGGGCCGGCTGAGCAGTTCTTT.

Regarding this clonotype: This could be a read error, since a much larger clone is one nucleotide away. CDR3 nucleotides: TGTGCCAGCAGCATGGATACAGATACGCAGTATTTT. Translation gives CASSMDTDTQYF. The J gene is TRBJ2-3, the V gene TRBV5-4; D remains ambiguous. Trimming removed 4 bases from V and 3 bases from J, with 6 bases in between. The CDR3 sequence is 12 residues long. Germline V gene lookup returns CDR1 SGHNT and CDR2 YYREEE (reference sequence). The whole variable domain, filled in from reference TRBV5-4 and TRBJ2-3, reads ETGVTQSPTHLIKTRGQQVTLRCSSQSGHNTVSWYQQALGQGPQFIFQYYREEENGRGNFPPRFSGLQFPNYSSELNVNALELDDSALYLCASSMDTDTQYFGPGTRLTVL.

For this clonotype: It may be a read error: a sequence one base away is much more abundant. V usage is TRBV6-6 and J usage is TRBJ2-3; D gene ambiguous. Per germline, CDR1 MNHNY and CDR2 SVGAGI (reference sequence). V lost 6 bases to trimming and J lost 7 bases, with 8 bases between them. This CDR3 is 11 amino acids long. DNA for the CDR3: TGTGCCAGCAGGGTAACAAATACGCAGTATTTT. Its translation is CASRVTNTQYF.

As for this clonotype: This may be a read error: a much more frequent sequence differs by one nucleotide. This sequence joins TRBV4-2 and TRBJ2-1; maybe TRBD1 (5 bases). The CDR3 loop spans 14 amino acids. The V gene's germline CDR1 is LGHNA and CDR2 YNFKEQ. CDR3 nucleotides: TGTGCCAACAGCCACTTGGGGCTTGCAAATGAGCAGTTCTTC. Protein: CANSHLGLANEQFF.

This clonotype is deemed medium-sized. The chain recombines TRBV20-1 with TRBJ2-1; the match to TRBD1 covers 7 bases. Germline-derived CDR1 and CDR2 are DFQATT and SNEGSKA (reference sequence). V lost 3 bases, J lost 8 bases, and 4 bases stayed unmatched. The CDR3 is 12 residues long. This CDR3 is CSARGQLDEQFF. The CDR3 nucleotides are TGCAGTGCTAGGGGACAGTTAGATGAGCAGTTCTTC.

On this clonotype: An end of the junction does not agree with germline; a read error may underlie this. CDR3 sequence: CASSLEHERFF. The CDR3 nucleotides read TGTGCCAGCAGTTTAGAACATGAGCGGTTCTTC. The rearrangement joins TRBV12-3 or TRBV12-4 to TRBJ2-1; D remains ambiguous. This CDR3 has 11 residues.

This chain links TRBV29-1 with TRBJ2-5; possible D gene TRBD2, 5 bases. This CDR3 is built from 11 residues. Trimming shortened V by 8 bases and J by 10 bases, and 17 bases separated the two germline ends. Germline values: CDR1 SQVTM, CDR2 ANQGSEA. The CDR3 DNA follows: TGCAGCCTGGACGCAGACGGGGTCCAGTACTTC. This encodes CSLDADGVQYF.

On this clonotype: A much larger clone lies a single base off, so this may be a read error. The rearrangement uses TRBV6-5 and TRBJ1-2; no definite D call. This CDR3 comprises 15 residues. V lost 6 bases, J lost 3 bases, and 17 bases lay in between. Germline V CDR1 and CDR2: MNHEY, SVGAGI. The DNA for the CDR3 is TGTGCCAGCAGATCGGGCCCTCTCAGAGACTATGGCTACACCTTC. Translating it yields CASRSGPLRDYGYTF.

Turning to this clonotype: Germline is not matched at one junction end, which may reflect a read error. V gene TRBV11-3 combines with J gene TRBJ2-7; the D gene is possibly TRBD1 (5 bases). This CDR3 has 13 amino acids. CDR1 SGHNT and CDR2 YENEEA come from the germline V gene. DNA of the CDR3: TGTACCAGCAGCCGGACACAGTCATACGAGCAGTACTTC. Translated, it gives CTSSRTQSYEQYF.

This clonotype has just a few counts. V gene TRBV7-9 combines with J gene TRBJ2-5; D not resolved. Looked up from germline, CDR1 is SEHNR and CDR2 is FQNEAQ (reference sequence). There are 13 residues in the CDR3. Trimming stripped 1 base from V and 5 bases from J, with 8 bases between. CDR3 DNA sequence: TGTGCCAGCAGCTTAGGGTCTGTCGAGACCCAGTACTTC. Translating it yields CASSLGSVETQYF.

The DNA for the CDR3 is TGCAGCGCCAGGACAGGATACTCCGAGTCCCAGTACTTC. The encoded protein is CSARTGYSESQYF. This chain uses TRBV20-1 with TRBJ2-5; TRBD1 matches 7 bases. This CDR3 has 13 residues. Germline CDR1 is DFQATT and CDR2 is SNEGSKA (reference sequence).

The rearrangement joins TRBV30 to TRBJ2-1; TRBD2 matches at 9 bases. The CDR3 length is 16 residues. V dropped 5 bases and J dropped 7; count of bases not matched to a gene: 15. Germline V gene lookup returns CDR1 GTSNPN and CDR2 SVGIG (reference sequence). The CDR3, as DNA: TGTGCCTGGGTGCCCCTTACTAGCGGGTACTATAATGAGCAGTTCTTC. Amino acids: CAWVPLTSGYYNEQFF. The full variable domain, its missing parts supplied by reference TRBV30 and TRBJ2-1, is SQTIHQWPATLVQPVGSPLSLECTVEGTSNPNLYWYRQAAGRGLQLLFYSVGIGQISSEVPQNLSASRPQDRQFILSSKKLLLSDSGFYLCAWVPLTSGYYNEQFFGPGTRLTVL.

The V and J genes are TRBV6-1 and TRBJ1-2; D call uncertain. Germline V gene lookup returns CDR1 MNHNS and CDR2 SASEGT. CDR3 length equals 10 residues. The V gene lost 6 bases and the J gene lost 6 bases, with 5 bases spanning the gap. For the CDR3, the DNA is TGTGCCAGCAGGGAGGATGGCTACACCTTC. It encodes CASREDGYTF.

With regard to this clonotype: Given a much more abundant clone one base away, this may be a read error. The genes are TRBV20-1 and TRBJ1-6, with D perhaps matching TRBD1 (5 bases). V was shortened by 1 base and J by 5 bases, with 12 bases between the two germline ends. There are 15 residues in the CDR3. Germline V gene sequence: CDR1 DFQATT, CDR2 SNEGSKA (reference sequence). In DNA form, the CDR3 reads TGCAGTGCTAGAGGGGCAGGGTCTAATAATTCACCCCTCCACTTT. This translates into CSARGAGSNNSPLHF.

Concerning this clonotype: A much larger clone lies a single base off, so this may be a read error. The V call is TRBV29-1, the J call TRBJ1-2, with D perhaps TRBD1 (5 bases). CDR3 length equals 15 residues. V lost 0 bases, J lost 8 bases, and 19 bases lay in between. Germline CDR1 SQVTM, CDR2 ANQGSEA. The CDR3 is CSVEDPSTAVHGYTF. CDR3 sequence (DNA): TGCAGCGTTGAAGATCCCTCGACAGCGGTACACGGCTACACCTTC.

To note about this clonotype: This CDR3 fails to terminate in the conserved phenylalanine or tryptophan, so it likely reflects a read error. This chain connects TRBV29-1 to TRBJ2-5, with 9 bases aligning to TRBD2. V shed 6 bases, J shed 4 bases, and the junction held 6 bases outside the gene matches. Germline V CDR1 and CDR2: SQVTM, ANQGSEA. The CDR3 consists of 13 residues. The CDR3 reads CSVDILAGETQYL. Here the CDR3 DNA reads TGCAGCGTCGACATACTAGCGGGAGAGACCCAGTACCTC.

About this clonotype: This clone may be a read error of a much larger clone one base away. The CDR3 sequence: CASTHDFSGLAKNIQYF. In DNA form, the CDR3 reads TGTGCCAGCACTCACGATTTTAGCGGTCTAGCCAAAAACATTCAGTACTTC. The chain carries TRBV6-2 or TRBV6-3 and TRBJ2-4; a possible D gene is TRBD2 (6 bases). The CDR3 spans 17 residues. Trimming took off 7 bases at V and 0 bases at J, with 19 bases between the two ends. Germline CDR1 is MNHEY and CDR2 is SVGEGT.

V and J are TRBV11-2 and TRBJ2-2; unclear D gene. Per the germline V gene, CDR1 is SGHAT and CDR2 is FQNNGV. The CDR3 spans 13 residues. Trimming shortened V by 0 bases and J by 11 bases, and 10 bases separated the two germline ends. The CDR3 sequence: CASSLDRAVELFF. Here the CDR3 DNA reads TGTGCCAGCAGCTTAGATAGAGCTGTTGAGCTGTTTTTT.

Concerning this clonotype: Sequence at one end of the junction differs from germline and may be a read error. The V call is TRBV10-2, the J call TRBJ1-5; no reliable D call. This CDR3 contains 14 residues. Germline CDR1 is WSHSY and CDR2 is SAAADI. The DNA of the CDR3 is TGCGCCAGCAGTGGGTCCTCGGGCAATAAGCCCCAGCATTTT. This translates into CASSGSSGNKPQHF.

Of note for this clonotype: This sequence may be a read error, since a much larger clone differs from it by one base. The chain combines TRBV5-4 with TRBJ1-2; D is uncertain. Trimming took off 3 bases at V and 0 bases at J, with 12 bases between the two ends. Germline CDR1 SGHNT, CDR2 YYREEE (reference sequence). The CDR3 has 15 residues. The CDR3 coding sequence is TGTGCCAGCAGCTCCTTAAAGGCAGCTAACTATGGCTACACCTTC. It yields the protein CASSSLKAANYGYTF.

As regards this clonotype: Germline and junction disagree at one end, which may indicate a read error. The chain has TRBV20-1 and TRBJ2-1; TRBD2 is a possible D gene (5 bases). The V gene's germline CDR1 is DFQATT and CDR2 SNEGSKA (reference sequence). There are 16 residues in the CDR3. The CDR3 sequence is CSVRDIRPSSCNEQFF. For the CDR3, the DNA is TGCAGTGTTAGAGATATCAGGCCTAGCTCCTGCAATGAGCAGTTCTTC.